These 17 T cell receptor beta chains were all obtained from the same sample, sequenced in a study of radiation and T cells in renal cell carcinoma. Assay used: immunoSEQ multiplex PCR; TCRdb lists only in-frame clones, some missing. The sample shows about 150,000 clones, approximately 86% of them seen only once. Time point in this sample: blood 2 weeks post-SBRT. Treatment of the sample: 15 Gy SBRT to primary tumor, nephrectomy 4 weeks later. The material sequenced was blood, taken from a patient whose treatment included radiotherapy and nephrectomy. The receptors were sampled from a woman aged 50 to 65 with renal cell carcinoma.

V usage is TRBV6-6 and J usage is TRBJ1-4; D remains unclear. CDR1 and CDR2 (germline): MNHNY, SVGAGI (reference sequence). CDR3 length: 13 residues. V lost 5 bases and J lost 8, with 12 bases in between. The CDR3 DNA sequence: TGTGCCAGCAGTCGCAATTTTGACGAAAAACTGTTTTTT. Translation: CASSRNFDEKLFF.

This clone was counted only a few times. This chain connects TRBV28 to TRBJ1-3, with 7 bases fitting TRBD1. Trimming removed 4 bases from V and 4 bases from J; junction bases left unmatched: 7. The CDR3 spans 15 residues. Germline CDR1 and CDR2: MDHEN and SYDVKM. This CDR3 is CASSSLQGSGNTIYF. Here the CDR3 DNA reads TGTGCCAGCAGTTCCCTACAGGGGTCGGGAAACACCATATATTTT. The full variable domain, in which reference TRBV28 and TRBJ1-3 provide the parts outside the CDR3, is DVKVTQSSRYLVKRTGEKVFLECVQDMDHENMFWYRQDPGLGLRLIYFSYDVKMKEKGDIPEGYSVSREKKERFSLILESASTNQTSMYLCASSSLQGSGNTIYFGEGSWLTVV.

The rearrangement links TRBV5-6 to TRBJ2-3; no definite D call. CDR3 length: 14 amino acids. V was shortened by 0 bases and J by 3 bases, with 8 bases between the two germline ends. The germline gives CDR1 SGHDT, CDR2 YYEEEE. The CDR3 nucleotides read TGTGCCAGCAGCTTGGCCCTCGGGACAGATACGCAGTATTTT. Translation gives CASSLALGTDTQYF.

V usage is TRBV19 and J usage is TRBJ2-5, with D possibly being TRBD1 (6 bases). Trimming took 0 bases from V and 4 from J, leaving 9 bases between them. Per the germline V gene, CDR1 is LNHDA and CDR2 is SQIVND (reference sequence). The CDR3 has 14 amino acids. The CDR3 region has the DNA TGTGCCAGTAGTATAGATCGCAGGGGAGAGACCCAGTACTTC. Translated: CASSIDRRGETQYF.

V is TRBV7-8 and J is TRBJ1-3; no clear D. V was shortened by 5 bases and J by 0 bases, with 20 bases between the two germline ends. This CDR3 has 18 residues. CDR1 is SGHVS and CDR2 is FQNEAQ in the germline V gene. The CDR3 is CASSLFPPPATSGNTIYF. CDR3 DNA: TGTGCCAGCAGCCTGTTCCCTCCCCCGGCGACCTCTGGAAACACCATATATTTT. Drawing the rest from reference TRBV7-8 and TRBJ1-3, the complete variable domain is GAGVSQSPRYKVAKRGQDVALRCDPISGHVSLFWYQQALGQGPEFLTYFQNEAQLDKSGLPSDRFFAERPEGSVSTLKIQRTQQEDSAVYLCASSLFPPPATSGNTIYFGEGSWLTVV.

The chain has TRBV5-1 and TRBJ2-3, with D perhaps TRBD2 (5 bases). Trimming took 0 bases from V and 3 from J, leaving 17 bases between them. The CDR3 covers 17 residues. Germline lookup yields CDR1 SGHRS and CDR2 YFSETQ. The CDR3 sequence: CASSLASQTKATDTQYF. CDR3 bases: TGCGCCAGCAGCTTGGCCAGCCAGACTAAAGCGACAGATACGCAGTATTTT. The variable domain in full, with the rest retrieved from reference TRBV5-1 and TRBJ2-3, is KAGVTQTPRYLIKTRGQQVTLSCSPISGHRSVSWYQQTPGQGLQFLFEYFSETQRNKGNFPGRFSGRQFSNSRSEMNVSTLELGDSALYLCASSLASQTKATDTQYFGPGTRLTVL.

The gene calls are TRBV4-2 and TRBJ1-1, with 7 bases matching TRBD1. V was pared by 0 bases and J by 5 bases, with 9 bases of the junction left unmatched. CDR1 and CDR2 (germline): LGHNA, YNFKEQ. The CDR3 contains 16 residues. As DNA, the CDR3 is TGTGCCAGCAGCCAAGAAGGGGGCTCGTCGAGGACTGAAGCTTTCTTT. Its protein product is CASSQEGGSSRTEAFF.

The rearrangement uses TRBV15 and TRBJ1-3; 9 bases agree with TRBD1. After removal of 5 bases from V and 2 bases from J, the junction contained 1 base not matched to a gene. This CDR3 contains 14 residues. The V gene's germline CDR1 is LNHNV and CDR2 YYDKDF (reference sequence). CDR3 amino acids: CATSRDRAGNTIYF. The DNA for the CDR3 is TGTGCCACCAGCCGGGACAGGGCTGGAAACACCATATATTTT.

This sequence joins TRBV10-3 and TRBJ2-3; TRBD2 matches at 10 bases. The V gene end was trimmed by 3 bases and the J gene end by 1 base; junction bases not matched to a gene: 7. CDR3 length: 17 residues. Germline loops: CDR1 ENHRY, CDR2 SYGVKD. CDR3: CAISDGSGGSRTDTQYF. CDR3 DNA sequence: TGTGCCATCAGTGATGGTAGCGGGGGGTCACGCACAGATACGCAGTATTTT.

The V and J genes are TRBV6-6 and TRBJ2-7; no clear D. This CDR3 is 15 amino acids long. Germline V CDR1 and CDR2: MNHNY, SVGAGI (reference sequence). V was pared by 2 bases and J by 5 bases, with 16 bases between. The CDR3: CASSYRHELINEQYF. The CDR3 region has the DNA TGTGCCAGCAGTTACCGTCACGAACTGATTAACGAGCAGTACTTC.

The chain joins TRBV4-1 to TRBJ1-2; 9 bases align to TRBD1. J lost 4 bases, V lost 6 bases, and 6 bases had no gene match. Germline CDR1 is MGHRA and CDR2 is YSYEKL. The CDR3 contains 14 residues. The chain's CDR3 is CASRDTGGAYGYTF. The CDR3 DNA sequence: TGCGCCAGCAGAGATACAGGGGGCGCCTATGGCTACACCTTC.

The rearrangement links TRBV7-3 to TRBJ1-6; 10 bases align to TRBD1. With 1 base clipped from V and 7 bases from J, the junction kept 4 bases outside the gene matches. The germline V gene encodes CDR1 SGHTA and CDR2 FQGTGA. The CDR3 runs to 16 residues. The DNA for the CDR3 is TGTGCCAGCAGCTTAAGGGGGACAGGGGAAAATTCACCCCTCCACTTT. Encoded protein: CASSLRGTGENSPLHF.

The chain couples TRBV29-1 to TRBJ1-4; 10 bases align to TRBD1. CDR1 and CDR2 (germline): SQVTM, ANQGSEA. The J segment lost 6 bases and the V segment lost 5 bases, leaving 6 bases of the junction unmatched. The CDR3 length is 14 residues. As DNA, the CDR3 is TGCAGCGTTTACACCGGGACAGGGGATGAAAAACTGTTTTTT. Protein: CSVYTGTGDEKLFF.

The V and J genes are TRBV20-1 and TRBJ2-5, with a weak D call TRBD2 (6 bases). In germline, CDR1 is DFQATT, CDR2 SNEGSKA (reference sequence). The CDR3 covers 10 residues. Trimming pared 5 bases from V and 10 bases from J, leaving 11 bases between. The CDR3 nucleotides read TGCAGTGCTCTGCGGGGCGACCAGTACTTC. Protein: CSALRGDQYF.

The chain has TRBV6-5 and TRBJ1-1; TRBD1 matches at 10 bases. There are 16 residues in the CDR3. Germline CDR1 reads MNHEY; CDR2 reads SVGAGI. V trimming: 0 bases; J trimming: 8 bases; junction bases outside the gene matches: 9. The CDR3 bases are TGTGCCAGCAGTTACTCGACAGGGGGCGGCCAACGCGAAGCTTTCTTT. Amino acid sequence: CASSYSTGGGQREAFF.

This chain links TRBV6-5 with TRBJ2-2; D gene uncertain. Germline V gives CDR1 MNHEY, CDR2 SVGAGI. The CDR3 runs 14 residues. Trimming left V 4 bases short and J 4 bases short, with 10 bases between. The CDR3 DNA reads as TGTGCCAGCAGTTCCGGCCCCGGCACCGGGGAGCTGTTTTTT. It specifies CASSSGPGTGELFF.

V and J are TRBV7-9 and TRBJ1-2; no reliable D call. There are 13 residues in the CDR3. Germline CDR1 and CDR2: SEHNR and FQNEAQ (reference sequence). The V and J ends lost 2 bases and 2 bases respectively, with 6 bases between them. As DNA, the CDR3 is TGTGCCAGCAGCTTAACTCCGAACTATGGCTACACCTTC. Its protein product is CASSLTPNYGYTF.